This T cell receptor (beta chain) was captured in a study of post-analysis software for immune sequencing data (dated by TCRdb to the mid-2010s). A note on the overall study: The recorded disease courses included relapsing-remitting, secondary progressive and progressive-relapsing multiple sclerosis, and some patients had no subtype annotation. A subset of samples was prepared in parallel using single-end sample barcoding, then pooled and co-amplified after Illumina adapter ligation. The patient repertoires were compared against approximately ten previously published healthy control repertoires obtained from donors aged about 6 to 28 years.

With regard to this clonotype: The antigen it binds to is not known. No quality values exist for individual bases; no much larger clone is one base distant.

Points the paper makes about the study in general: The control group was slightly older than the multiple sclerosis patient group. Direct clustering with F measure showed strong co-clustering of samples prepared in the same batch, prompting a batch-effect correction. Significantly lower normalized Chao1 diversity was found in multiple sclerosis patients than in controls, suggesting substantial peripheral T-cell clonal expansion.

To demonstrate the VDJtools post-analysis software, the study profiled TCR beta repertoires from the peripheral blood of around 13 young patients with multiple sclerosis. Multiple sclerosis patients were children and adolescents aged about 6 to 15 years. Receptor amplification or capture employed PCR. TCRdb lists the instrument as Illumina HiSeq 2500. To reduce PCR and sequencing biases, unique molecular identifiers were incorporated into the TCR beta cDNA libraries. Per 1 to 10 million input T cells, approximately 500,000 cDNA molecules were obtained, such that each molecule approximated one T cell. Patient libraries were prepared and sequenced with the same protocol used for the earlier healthy control dataset. Samples belonging to the same batch were prepared together, multiplexed and sequenced on a shared HiSeq lane. The authors' pipeline ran thus. Raw barcoded reads were processed with MIGEC, discarding single-read molecular identifier groups before consensus assembly and CDR3 extraction. Clonotype tables were post-analysed with VDJtools, and diversity was normalized by down-sampling all datasets to the smallest sample size. In repertoire overlap clustering, CDR3 amino acid sequences, but not nucleotide sequences, were matched to correct batch-related cross-sample contamination. TCRdb trimmed public reads at Q25 via fastp, called clones via MiXCR and kept in-frame beta chains. Rows are combined by CDR3 protein, so each entry shows the most common genes and DNA. TCRdb, not the authors, supplied the V and J calls. For this sample there are about 820,000 distinct CDR3 sequences; approximately 53% appear just once. Clones ranked in the top ten supply approximately 4.5% of the sample.

The receptor was derived from a girl under 18 with multiple sclerosis. What was sequenced was blood.

The base sequence is TGTGCCAGCAGCGTGCGCCAGGGGCGCAGTGAGCAGTTCTTC. Its protein reads: CASSVRQGRSEQFF. This chain joins TRBV7-2 to TRBJ2-7; possibly the D gene is TRBD1, per 6 matching bases. The J call is doubtful: the DNA matches TRBJ2-1 better. Taken from the germline V gene, the CDR1 and CDR2 loops are SGHTA and FQGNSA. From cysteine to phenylalanine, the CDR3 is 14 amino acids long. Of the read, only the CDR3 DNA is kept; its 42 bases are in frame from base 1.